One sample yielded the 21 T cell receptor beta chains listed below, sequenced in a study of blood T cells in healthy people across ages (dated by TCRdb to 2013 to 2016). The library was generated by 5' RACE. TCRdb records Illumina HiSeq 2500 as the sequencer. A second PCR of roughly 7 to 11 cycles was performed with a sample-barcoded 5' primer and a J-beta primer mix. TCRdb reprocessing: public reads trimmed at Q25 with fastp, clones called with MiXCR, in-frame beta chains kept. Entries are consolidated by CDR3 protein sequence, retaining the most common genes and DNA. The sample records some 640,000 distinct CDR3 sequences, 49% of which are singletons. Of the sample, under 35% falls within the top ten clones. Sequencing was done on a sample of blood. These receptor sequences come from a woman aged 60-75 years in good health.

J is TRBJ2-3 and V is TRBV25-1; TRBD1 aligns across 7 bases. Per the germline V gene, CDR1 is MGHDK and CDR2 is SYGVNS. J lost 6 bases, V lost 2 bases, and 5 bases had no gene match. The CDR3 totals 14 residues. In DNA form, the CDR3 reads TGTGCCAGCAGTGAAGATAACAGGGGCGATACGCAGTATTTT. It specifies CASSEDNRGDTQYF.

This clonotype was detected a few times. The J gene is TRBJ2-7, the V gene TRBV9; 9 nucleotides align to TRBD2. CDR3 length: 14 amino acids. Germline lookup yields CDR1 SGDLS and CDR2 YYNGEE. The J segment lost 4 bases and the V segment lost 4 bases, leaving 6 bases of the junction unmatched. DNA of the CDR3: TGTGCCAGCAGCACGGGACTAGCAGGATACGAGCAGTACTTC. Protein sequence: CASSTGLAGYEQYF.

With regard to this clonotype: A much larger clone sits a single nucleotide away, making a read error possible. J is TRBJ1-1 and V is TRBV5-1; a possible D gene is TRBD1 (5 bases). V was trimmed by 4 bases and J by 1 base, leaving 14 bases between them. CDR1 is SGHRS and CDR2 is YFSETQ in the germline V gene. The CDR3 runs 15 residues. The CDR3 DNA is TGCGCCAGCAGCGTGGTCGAAACAGGGAACACTGAAGCTTTCTTT. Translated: CASSVVETGNTEAFF.

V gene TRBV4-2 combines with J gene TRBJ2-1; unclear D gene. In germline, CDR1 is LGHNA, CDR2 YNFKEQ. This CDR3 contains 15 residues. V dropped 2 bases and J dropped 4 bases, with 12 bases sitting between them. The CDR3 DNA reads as TGTGCCAGCAGCCAACCCGACTCTAGTTACAATGAGCAGTTCTTC. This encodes CASSQPDSSYNEQFF.

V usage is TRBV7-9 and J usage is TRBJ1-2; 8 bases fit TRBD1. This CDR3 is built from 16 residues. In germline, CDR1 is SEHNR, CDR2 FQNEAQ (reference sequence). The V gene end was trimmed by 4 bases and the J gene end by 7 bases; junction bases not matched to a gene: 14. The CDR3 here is CASSSPSGQGEGGYTF. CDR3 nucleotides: TGTGCCAGCAGCTCTCCTTCAGGACAGGGTGAGGGTGGCTACACCTTC.

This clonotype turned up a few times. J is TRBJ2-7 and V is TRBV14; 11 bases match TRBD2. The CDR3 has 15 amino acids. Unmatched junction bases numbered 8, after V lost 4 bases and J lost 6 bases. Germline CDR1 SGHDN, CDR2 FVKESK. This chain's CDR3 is CASSPQLAGVLEQYF. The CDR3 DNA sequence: TGTGCCAGCAGCCCCCAACTAGCGGGAGTTCTCGAGCAGTACTTC.

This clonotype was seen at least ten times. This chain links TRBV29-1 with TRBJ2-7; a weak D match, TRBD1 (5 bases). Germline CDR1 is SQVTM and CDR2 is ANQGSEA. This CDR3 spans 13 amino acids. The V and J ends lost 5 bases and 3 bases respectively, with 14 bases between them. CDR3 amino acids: CSVQGGRNYEQYF. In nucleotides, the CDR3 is TGCAGCGTTCAGGGTGGCCGGAACTACGAGCAGTACTTC.

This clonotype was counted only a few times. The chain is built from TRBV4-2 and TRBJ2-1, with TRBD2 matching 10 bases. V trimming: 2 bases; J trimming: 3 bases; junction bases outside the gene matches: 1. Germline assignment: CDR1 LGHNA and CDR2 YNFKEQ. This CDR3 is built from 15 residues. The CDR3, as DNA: TGTGCCAGCAGCCAACTAGCGGGAGTCTACAATGAGCAGTTCTTC. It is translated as CASSQLAGVYNEQFF.

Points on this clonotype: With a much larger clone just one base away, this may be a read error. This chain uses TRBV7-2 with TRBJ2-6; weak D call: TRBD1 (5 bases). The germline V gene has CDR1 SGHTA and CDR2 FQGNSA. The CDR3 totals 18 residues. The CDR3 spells CASSLEGRRFSGADVLTF. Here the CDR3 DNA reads TGTGCCAGCAGCTTAGAAGGCCGGCGTTTCTCTGGGGCCGACGTCCTGACTTTC. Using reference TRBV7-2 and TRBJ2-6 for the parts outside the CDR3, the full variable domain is GAGVSQSPSNKVTEKGKDVELRCDPISGHTALYWYRQSLGQGLEFLIYFQGNSAPDKSGLPSDRFSAERTGGSVSTLTIQRTQQEDSAVYLCASSLEGRRFSGADVLTFGAGSRLTVL.

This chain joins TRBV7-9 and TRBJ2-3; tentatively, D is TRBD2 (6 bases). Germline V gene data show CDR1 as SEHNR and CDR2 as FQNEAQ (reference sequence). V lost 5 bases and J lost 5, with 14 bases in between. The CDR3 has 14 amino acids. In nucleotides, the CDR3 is TGTGCCAGCAGCCCAGGCGCGGGACTAGATACGCAGTATTTT. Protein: CASSPGAGLDTQYF.

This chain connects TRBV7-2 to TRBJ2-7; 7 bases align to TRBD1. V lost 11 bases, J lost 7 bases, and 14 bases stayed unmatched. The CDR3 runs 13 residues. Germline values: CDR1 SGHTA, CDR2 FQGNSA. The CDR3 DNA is TGTGCCGGCGGAGGACAGGAGAGGGGGGAGCAGTACTTC. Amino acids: CAGGGQERGEQYF.

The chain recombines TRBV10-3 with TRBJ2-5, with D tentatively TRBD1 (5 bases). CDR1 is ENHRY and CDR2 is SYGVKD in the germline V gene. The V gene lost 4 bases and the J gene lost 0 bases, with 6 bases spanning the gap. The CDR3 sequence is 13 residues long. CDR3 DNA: TGTGCCATCAGTGTGGACAACCAAGAGACCCAGTACTTC. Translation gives CAISVDNQETQYF.

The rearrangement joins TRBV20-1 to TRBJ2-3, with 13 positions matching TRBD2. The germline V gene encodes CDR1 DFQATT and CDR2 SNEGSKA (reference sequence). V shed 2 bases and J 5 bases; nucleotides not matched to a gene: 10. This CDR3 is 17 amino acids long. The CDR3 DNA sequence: TGCAGTGCTAGATCACCGGGACTAGCGGGGAACATAGATACGCAGTATTTT. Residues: CSARSPGLAGNIDTQYF.

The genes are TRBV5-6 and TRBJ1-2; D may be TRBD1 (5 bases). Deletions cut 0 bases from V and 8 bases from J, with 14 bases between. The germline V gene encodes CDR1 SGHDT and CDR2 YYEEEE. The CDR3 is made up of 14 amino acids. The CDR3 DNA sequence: TGTGCCAGCAGCTTGGCCCCAGGGCTTGGCGGCTACACCTTC. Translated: CASSLAPGLGGYTF.

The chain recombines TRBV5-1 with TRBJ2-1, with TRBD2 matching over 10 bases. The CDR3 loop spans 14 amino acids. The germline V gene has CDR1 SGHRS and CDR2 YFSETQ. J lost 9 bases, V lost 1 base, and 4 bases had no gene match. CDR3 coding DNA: TGCGCCAGCAGCTTGCAGCGGGAGGGCGGTGAGCAGTTCTTC. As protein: CASSLQREGGEQFF.

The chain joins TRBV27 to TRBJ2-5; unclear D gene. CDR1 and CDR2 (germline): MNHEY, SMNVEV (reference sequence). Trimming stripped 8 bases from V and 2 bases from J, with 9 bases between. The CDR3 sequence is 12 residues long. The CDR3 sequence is CASATTQETQYF. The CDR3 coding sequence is TGTGCCAGCGCTACAACACAAGAGACCCAGTACTTC.

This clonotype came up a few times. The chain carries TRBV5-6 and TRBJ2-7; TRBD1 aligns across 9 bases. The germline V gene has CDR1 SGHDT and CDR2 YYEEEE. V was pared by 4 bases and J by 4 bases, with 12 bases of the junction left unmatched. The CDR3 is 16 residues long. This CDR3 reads CASSVWAGTGSYEQYF. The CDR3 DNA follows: TGTGCCAGCAGCGTGTGGGCCGGGACAGGGAGTTACGAGCAGTACTTC.

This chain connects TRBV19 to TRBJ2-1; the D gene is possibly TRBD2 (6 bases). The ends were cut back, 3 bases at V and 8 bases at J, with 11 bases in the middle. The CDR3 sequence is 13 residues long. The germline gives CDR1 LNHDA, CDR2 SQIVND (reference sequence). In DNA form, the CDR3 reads TGTGCCAGTAGTATTATCGGGAGCGATGAGCAGTTCTTC. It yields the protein CASSIIGSDEQFF.

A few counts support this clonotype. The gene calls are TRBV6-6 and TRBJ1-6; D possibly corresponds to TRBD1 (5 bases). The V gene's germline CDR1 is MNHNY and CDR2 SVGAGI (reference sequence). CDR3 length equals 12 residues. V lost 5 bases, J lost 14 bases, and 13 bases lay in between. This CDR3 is CASSTPDTALHF. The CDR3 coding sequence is TGTGCCAGCAGTACCCCGGACACGGCCCTCCACTTT.

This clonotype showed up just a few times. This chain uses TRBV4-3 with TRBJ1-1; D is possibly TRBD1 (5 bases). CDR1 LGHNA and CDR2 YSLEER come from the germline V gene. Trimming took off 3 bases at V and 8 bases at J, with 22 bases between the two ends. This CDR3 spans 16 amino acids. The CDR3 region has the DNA TGCGCCAGCAGCCAGGGACTCGGGCGGTATGGAACAGAAGCTTTCTTT. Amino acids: CASSQGLGRYGTEAFF.

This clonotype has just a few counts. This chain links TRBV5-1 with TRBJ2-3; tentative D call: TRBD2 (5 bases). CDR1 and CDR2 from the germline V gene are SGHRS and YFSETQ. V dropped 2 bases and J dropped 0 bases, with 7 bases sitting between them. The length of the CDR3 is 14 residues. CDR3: CASSFGDSTDTQYF. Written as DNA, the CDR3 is TGCGCCAGCAGCTTCGGGGATAGCACAGATACGCAGTATTTT.